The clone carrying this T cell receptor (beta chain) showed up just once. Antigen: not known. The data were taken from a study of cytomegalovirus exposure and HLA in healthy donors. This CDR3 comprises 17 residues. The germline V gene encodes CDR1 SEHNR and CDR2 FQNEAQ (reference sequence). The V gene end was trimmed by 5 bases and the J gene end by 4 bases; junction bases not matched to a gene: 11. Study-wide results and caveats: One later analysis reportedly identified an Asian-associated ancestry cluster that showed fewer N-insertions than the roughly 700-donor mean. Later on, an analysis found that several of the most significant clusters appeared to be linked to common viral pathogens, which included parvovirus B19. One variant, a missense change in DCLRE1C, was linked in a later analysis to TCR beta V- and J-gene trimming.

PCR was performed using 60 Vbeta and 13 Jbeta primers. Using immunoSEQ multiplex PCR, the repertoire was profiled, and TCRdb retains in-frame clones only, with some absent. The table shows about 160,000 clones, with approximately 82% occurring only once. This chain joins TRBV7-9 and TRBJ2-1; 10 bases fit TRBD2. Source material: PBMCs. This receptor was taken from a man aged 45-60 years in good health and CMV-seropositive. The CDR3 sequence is CASSPVPSGSGYNEQFF. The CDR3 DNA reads TGTGCCAGCAGCCCAGTCCCTAGCGGGAGTGGGTACAATGAGCAGTTCTTC.